This TCR beta chain appears in the sequencing data of a study of T cell repertoires in cytomegalovirus infection. Study at large: Public TCR beta signatures were indicative of both CMV infection and a matching HLA type.

The study, taken as a whole, reports: Carriers of CMV and the relevant HLA type were discriminated by public TCR beta frequency.

Many counts were recorded for this clonotype. What it recognizes is unknown. TCRdb recomputed calls from the reads with MiXCR, one row per CDR3 protein. This table has approximately 500,000 distinct CDR3 sequences, 16% appearing once. This CDR3 has 19 residues. Germline V gives CDR1 MNHEY, CDR2 SMNVEV (reference sequence). V was clipped by 0 bases and J by 0 bases; unmatched bases: 12. Sequenced input: CD8+ T cells from PBMCs. J is TRBJ2-7 and V is TRBV27; TRBD1 matches 9 bases. The receptor was derived from a human donor in good health (CMV status not recorded). Some clones in this sample may be carry-over from other donors' samples. This chain's CDR3 is CASSLSRGQGPKISYEQYF. CDR3 DNA sequence: TGTGCCAGCAGTTTATCGAGGGGACAGGGCCCAAAAATCTCCTACGAGCAGTACTTC.